One and the same sample provided the 7 T cell receptor beta chains below, sequenced in a study of T cell clonality in common variable immunodeficiency. Produced via immunoSEQ multiplex PCR; TCRdb's table is partial and in-frame only. The sample offers about 74,000 clones and no singletons, the top ten holding 0.75% to 1%. The sequenced sample was peripheral blood mononuclear cells. Source of these receptors: a person between 18 and 75 years old in good health.

In its sample, this clone was seen many times. The CDR3 is cut off 3 residues early in the read; its end comes from the germline J gene. The chain links TRBV6-2 or TRBV6-3 to TRBJ2-5; 7 bases line up with TRBD1. Per the germline V gene, CDR1 is MNHEY and CDR2 is SVGEGT. Germline trimming cut 8 bases from V and 3 bases from J; bases unmatched to any gene: 6. CDR3 length equals 13 residues. CDR3 loop: CASRDSLKETQYF. The CDR3 DNA, read in part, is TGTGCCAGCCGGGACAGCCTAAAAGAGACC.

The table lists this clone with many counts. The read terminates 3 residues ahead of where the CDR3 ends, so the germline J gene completes it. This chain joins TRBV5-1 and TRBJ1-2, with D unclear. The V gene lost 3 bases and the J gene lost 6 bases, with 15 bases spanning the gap. The CDR3 extends over 14 amino acids. Looked up from germline, CDR1 is SGHRS and CDR2 is YFSETQ. The part of the CDR3 DNA that was read is TGCGCCAGCAGCTATGCCGGGGAGGCGGATGGC. Its protein product is CASSYAGEADG. In full, the CDR3 is CASSYAGEADGYTF.

Concerning this clone: The read ends 3 residues shy of where the CDR3 ends; the end is completed using the germline J gene. This sequence joins TRBV11-3 and TRBJ2-1; TRBD2 aligns across 11 bases. CDR3 length: 15 residues. Trimming cost V 5 bases and J 4 bases; bases outside gene matches: 4. The germline V gene has CDR1 SGHNT and CDR2 YENEEA. The sequenced CDR3 bases are TGTGCCAGCAGCCCCCGACTAGCGGGATACAATGAG. Residues: CASSPRLAGYNE. The whole CDR3 protein reads CASSPRLAGYNEQFF.

This clone was observed many times. The read terminates 3 residues ahead of where the CDR3 ends, so the germline J gene completes it. V gene TRBV2 combines with J gene TRBJ2-2; TRBD1 aligns across 7 bases. V was clipped by 4 bases and J by 7 bases; unmatched bases: 9. Germline V lookup: CDR1 SNHLY, CDR2 FYNNEI. This CDR3 has 15 residues. CDR3 sequence: CASSGGGETRGELFF. CDR3 DNA, as far as it was read: TGTGCCAGCAGTGGAGGGGGCGAAACTCGCGGGGAG.

This clone was recorded many times. The observed sequence ends 3 residues before the CDR3 terminus, with the missing tail filled in from the germline J gene. V is TRBV29-1 and J is TRBJ2-5; 11 bases are a match to TRBD1. Germline CDR1 reads SQVTM; CDR2 reads ANQGSEA. The CDR3 is 15 residues long. The junction had 5 bases not matched to a gene; V was cut back by 4 bases and J by 1 base. The CDR3 protein is CSVVGDRGTQETQYF. The sequenced part of the CDR3 DNA is TGCAGCGTTGTGGGGGACAGGGGGACCCAAGAGACC.

This clone was seen at least ten times. With the read ending 3 residues before the CDR3 end, the germline J gene is used to fill in that end. This rearrangement joins TRBV18 to TRBJ2-3; TRBD2 agrees at 7 bases. Germline V gene lookup returns CDR1 KGHSH and CDR2 LQKENI. J was trimmed by 4 bases and V by 4 bases; bases with no gene match: 8. The CDR3 totals 15 residues. Here the CDR3 reads CASSLGLVLPDTQYF. The CDR3 DNA, read in part, is TGTGCCAGCTCACTTGGACTAGTTTTACCAGATACG.

This clone was counted at least ten times. Read data end 3 residues before the CDR3 end; the end is taken from the germline J gene. V is TRBV6-2 or TRBV6-3 and J is TRBJ2-7, with a possible D match to TRBD2 (7 bases). The V gene's germline CDR1 is MNHEY and CDR2 SVGEGT. The V gene lost 4 bases and the J gene lost 5 bases, with 15 bases spanning the gap. The CDR3 is made up of 14 amino acids. CDR3 protein: CASSFRGAEDEQYF. CDR3 DNA, as far as it was read: TGTGCCAGCAGTTTCCGGGGGGCCGAAGACGAG.